The rows below give T cell receptor beta chains drawn from one sample of a study of T-cell reconstitution after alpha-beta-depleted transplantation in children. TCRdb recomputed calls from the PCR reads with MiXCR, one row per CDR3 protein. Of around 250,000 distinct CDR3 sequences listed, over 8% are singletons. The sample in question was PBMCs from the stem cell graft donor, obtained from the stem cell graft. The source is a human donor who donated a stem cell graft to a child with SCID. The CDR3 runs from the conserved cysteine through the conserved F or W. A D gene is named only where the DNA matches it firmly. The size entry is marked missing in some rows and otherwise reads once, few, many or a size class.

J gene	D gene	clone size	V gene	CDR3 protein	CDR3 DNA
TRBJ1-5	-	-	TRBV2	CASRSDAHGNQPQHF	TGTGCCAGCAGAAGCGACGCCCACGGAAATCAGCCCCAGCATTTT
TRBJ2-2	-	many	TRBV12-3/TRBV12-4	CASRLLGANTGELFF	TGTGCCAGCAGACTCTTGGGGGCGAACACCGGGGAGCTGTTTTTT
TRBJ2-7	-	many	TRBV14	CASSYLPRNTEQYF	TGTGCCAGCAGCTATTTACCGCGGAATACCGAGCAGTACTTC
TRBJ2-2	-	-	TRBV4-1	CSSSQLGTGELFF	TGCTCCAGCAGCCAGCTAGGCACCGGGGAGCTGTTTTTT
TRBJ1-4	-	many	TRBV7-8	CASSLREQSNEKLFF	TGTGCCAGCAGCTTACGGGAGCAAAGTAATGAAAAACTGTTTTTT
TRBJ2-7	TRBD1	-	TRBV12-3/TRBV12-4	CASSLSTGYVTYEQYF	TGTGCCAGCAGTTTATCGACAGGGTACGTAACCTACGAGCAGTACTTC
TRBJ1-5	-	few	TRBV27	CASSPPGIRWPQHF	TGTGCCAGCAGTCCCCCGGGGATACGTTGGCCCCAGCATTTT
TRBJ1-2	-	-	TRBV3-1	CASSDGGYGYTF	TGTGCCAGCAGCGACGGGGGCTATGGCTACACCTTC
TRBJ2-5	-	-	TRBV5-1	CASSLAGGAWETQYF	TGCGCCAGCAGCTTGGCCGGCGGGGCGTGGGAGACCCAGTACTTC
TRBJ1-2	-	many	TRBV12-3/TRBV12-4	CASRLDSNYGYTF	TGTGCCAGCAGACTGGACAGTAACTATGGCTACACCTTC
TRBJ2-1	-	many	TRBV27	CASSLLVNSYNEQFF	TGTGCCAGCAGTTTATTAGTTAACTCCTACAATGAGCAGTTCTTC
TRBJ2-1	TRBD2	-	TRBV14	CASSQVKPGGHYNEQFF	TGTGCCAGCAGCCAAGTAAAACCGGGGGGGCACTACAATGAGCAGTTCTTC
TRBJ2-3	-	few	TRBV5-6	CASRARLTTDTQYF	TGTGCCAGCAGGGCCCGACTAACCACAGATACGCAGTATTTT
TRBJ2-2	-	many	TRBV20-1	CSALVPNTGELFF	TGCAGTGCCCTCGTCCCGAACACCGGGGAGCTGTTTTTT
TRBJ2-2	-	few	TRBV29-1	CSVVSPNTGELFF	TGCAGCGTTGTGTCTCCGAACACCGGGGAGCTGTTTTTT
TRBJ2-5	-	-	TRBV20-1	CSATNWGQETQYF	TGCAGTGCCACCAACTGGGGCCAAGAGACCCAGTACTTC
TRBJ2-2	TRBD1	-	TRBV5-1	CASTPTGVANTGELFF	TGCGCCAGCACACCAACAGGGGTGGCGAACACCGGGGAGCTGTTTTTT
TRBJ2-5	TRBD1	many	TRBV5-1	CASSLGQGNLETQYF	TGCGCCAGCAGCTTGGGACAGGGGAATTTAGAGACCCAGTACTTC
TRBJ2-1	TRBD2	many	TRBV9	CASSLLAGGFDEQFF	TGTGCCAGCAGCTTGCTAGCGGGGGGGTTTGATGAGCAGTTCTTC
TRBJ2-2	-	few	TRBV2	CARRVSTGELFF	TGTGCCAGGAGGGTTTCCACCGGGGAGCTGTTTTTT
TRBJ2-7	-	-	TRBV4-1	CASSQGRGYLREQYF	TGCGCCAGCAGCCAAGGACGGGGGTATCTGAGGGAGCAGTACTTC
TRBJ1-5	-	few	TRBV20-1	CSASSEYSNQPQHF	TGCAGTGCTAGTTCGGAATATAGCAATCAGCCCCAGCATTTT
TRBJ2-7	-	many	TRBV29-1	CSVGRGINEQYF	TGCAGCGTTGGGCGGGGAATCAACGAGCAGTACTTC
TRBJ2-3	TRBD2	few	TRBV11-2	CASSPGLADSDTQYF	TGTGCCAGCAGCCCCGGACTAGCGGATTCTGATACGCAGTATTTT
TRBJ1-6	-	-	TRBV27	CATKGGIYNSPLHF	TGTGCCACCAAAGGGGGTATCTATAATTCACCCCTCCACTTT
TRBJ1-2	-	-	TRBV5-6	CASSVTGIGYTF	TGTGCCAGCAGCGTCACGGGGATCGGCTACACCTTC
TRBJ2-7	-	-	TRBV12-3/TRBV12-4	CASSSLGRYEQYF	TGTGCCAGCAGTTCCCTCGGCCGCTACGAGCAGTACTTC
TRBJ2-2	-	many	TRBV14	CASSHGQHTGELFF	TGTGCCAGCAGCCATGGACAGCACACCGGGGAGCTGTTTTTT
TRBJ2-2	-	few	TRBV5-1	CASSLKQNTGELFF	TGCGCCAGCAGCTTGAAGCAAAACACCGGGGAGCTGTTTTTT
TRBJ2-3	TRBD1	many	TRBV29-1	CSVQRTGGADTQYF	TGCAGCGTTCAAAGGACAGGGGGCGCAGATACGCAGTATTTT
TRBJ1-6	-	-	TRBV12-3/TRBV12-4	CASRQGDNSPLHF	TGTGCCAGCAGGCAGGGAGACAATTCACCCCTCCACTTT
TRBJ2-3	-	-	TRBV18	CASSPTGAGTDTQYF	TGTGCCAGCTCACCAACCGGGGCTGGGACAGATACGCAGTATTTT